The 10 T cell receptor beta chains presented below share a single source sample, sequenced in a study of blood T cells in healthy people across ages. Together with a sample-barcoded 5' primer, a J-beta primer mix was included in a second PCR lasting about 7 to 11 cycles. MiXCR, applied by TCRdb to the 5' RACE reads, yields one record per CDR3 protein. The sample includes about 640,000 distinct CDR3 sequences, around 54% of them seen just once. Sequenced input: blood. The receptors stem from a man aged 60 to 69 in good health.

The genes are TRBV29-1 and TRBJ2-4; D gene ambiguous. CDR3 size: 13 residues. Per germline, CDR1 SQVTM and CDR2 ANQGSEA. Trimming removed 5 bases from V and 0 bases from J, with 8 bases in between. The CDR3 nucleotides are TGCAGCGTTTCTACTATAGCCAAAAACATTCAGTACTTC. It codes for CSVSTIAKNIQYF.

A few counts support this clonotype. The rearrangement links TRBV24-1 to TRBJ1-2, with 7 bases identical to TRBD1. V lost 6 bases to trimming and J lost 6 bases; unmatched junction nucleotides: 6. The CDR3 is 13 amino acids. Germline V gene data show CDR1 as KGHDR and CDR2 as SFDVKD. The DNA of the CDR3 is TGTGCCACCAGTAAACAGGGGAGCGATGGCTACACCTTC. This translates into CATSKQGSDGYTF.

Note on this clonotype: One end of the junction is discordant with germline, which a read error may explain. The chain carries TRBV9 and TRBJ2-5, with 7 bases identical to TRBD2. Germline CDR1 is SGDLS and CDR2 is YYNGEE. The CDR3 covers 13 residues. CDR3 DNA: TGTGTCAGCAGCGGGGCCCCTCAAGAGACCCAGTACTTC. Its translation: CVSSGAPQETQYF. Filled out from reference TRBV9 and TRBJ2-5, the complete variable domain reads DSGVTQTPKHLITATGQRVTLRCSPRSGDLSVYWYQQSLDQGLQFLIQYYNGEERAKGNILERFSAQQFPDLHSELNLSSLELGDSALYFCVSSGAPQETQYFGPGTRLLVL.

V and J are TRBV5-1 and TRBJ2-1; no reliable D call. Trimming removed 0 bases from V and 6 bases from J, with 4 bases in between. Germline CDR1 reads SGHRS; CDR2 reads YFSETQ. The CDR3 loop spans 12 amino acids. The CDR3 region is CASSLDVNEQFF. The CDR3 bases are TGCGCCAGCAGCTTGGACGTCAATGAGCAGTTCTTC.

The chain joins TRBV4-2 to TRBJ2-2, with TRBD2 matching 7 bases. J lost 5 bases, V lost 2 bases, and 11 bases had no gene match. From germline, CDR1 is LGHNA and CDR2 YNFKEQ. CDR3 length: 17 residues. The CDR3 region is CASSQFGPGGGTGELFF. As DNA, the CDR3 is TGTGCCAGCAGCCAATTCGGCCCGGGCGGGGGTACCGGGGAGCTGTTTTTT.

V and J are TRBV6-6 and TRBJ1-2; D is ambiguous. V lost 8 bases, J lost 6 bases, and 13 bases lay in between. Germline CDR1 is MNHNY and CDR2 is SVGAGI (reference sequence). The CDR3 length is 12 residues. The DNA of the CDR3 is TGTGCCAGCGGAATGAGGGCAGATGGCTACACCTTC. Amino acids: CASGMRADGYTF.

In its sample, this clonotype was seen once. The chain employs TRBV12-3 or TRBV12-4 and TRBJ2-1; the match to TRBD1 covers 10 bases. This CDR3 is 15 amino acids long. J was trimmed by 6 bases and V by 5 bases; bases with no gene match: 7. CDR3 region: CASSPPGQGVNEQFF. As DNA, the CDR3 is TGTGCCAGCAGTCCTCCCGGACAGGGGGTCAATGAGCAGTTCTTC.

The V gene is TRBV20-1, the J gene TRBJ1-2; TRBD1 might be the D (5 bases). Trimming pared 5 bases from V and 0 bases from J, leaving 13 bases between. Germline-derived CDR1 and CDR2 are DFQATT and SNEGSKA (reference sequence). The CDR3 extends over 14 amino acids. CDR3 loop: CSAGGTTPNYGYTF. Here the CDR3 DNA reads TGCAGTGCTGGGGGGACCACTCCTAACTATGGCTACACCTTC.

In this sample, this clonotype turned up a few times. The rearrangement links TRBV24-1 to TRBJ2-7; D gene ambiguous. CDR1 and CDR2 (germline): KGHDR, SFDVKD. The ends were cut back, 4 bases at V and 2 bases at J, with 11 bases in the middle. This CDR3 is 14 amino acids long. The CDR3 here is CATSDPNPPYEQYF. In DNA, the CDR3 is TGTGCCACCAGTGACCCCAATCCTCCCTACGAGCAGTACTTC.

The CDR3 nucleotides are TGTGCCAGCCCCGCTGGGGGAGTCAATGAGCAGTACTTC. It codes for CASPAGGVNEQYF. The genes are TRBV2 and TRBJ2-5; D may correspond to TRBD1 or TRBD2 (5 bases each). CDR3 length equals 13 residues. CDR1 and CDR2 from the germline V gene are SNHLY and FYNNEI. V gave up 8 bases and J gave up 11 bases, with 21 bases separating them. Looking up the rest from reference TRBV2 and TRBJ2-5 gives the full variable domain: EPEVTQTPSHQVTQMGQEVILRCVPISNHLYFYWYRQILGQKVEFLVSFYNNEISEKSEIFDDQFSVERPDGSNFTLKIRSTKLEDSAMYFCASPAGGVNEQYFGPGTRLLVL.